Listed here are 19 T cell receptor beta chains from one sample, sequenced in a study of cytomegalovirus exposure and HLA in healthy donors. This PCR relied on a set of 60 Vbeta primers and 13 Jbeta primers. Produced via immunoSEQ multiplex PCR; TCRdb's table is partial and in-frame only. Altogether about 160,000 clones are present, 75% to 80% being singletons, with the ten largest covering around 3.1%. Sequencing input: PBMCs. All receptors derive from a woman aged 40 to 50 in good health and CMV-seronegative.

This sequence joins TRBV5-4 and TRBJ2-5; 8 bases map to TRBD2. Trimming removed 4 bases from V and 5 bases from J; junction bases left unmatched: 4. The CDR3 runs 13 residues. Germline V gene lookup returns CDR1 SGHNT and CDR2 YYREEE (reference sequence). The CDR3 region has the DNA TGTGCCAGCAGCCCAGGACTAGCTGAGACCCAGTACTTC. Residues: CASSPGLAETQYF.

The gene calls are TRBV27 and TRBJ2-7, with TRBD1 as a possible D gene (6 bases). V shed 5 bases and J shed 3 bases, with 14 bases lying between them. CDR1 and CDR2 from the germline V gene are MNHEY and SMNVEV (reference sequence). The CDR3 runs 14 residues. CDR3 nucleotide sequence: TGTGCCAGCAGTCTTAGACAGGATTACTACGAGCAGTACTTC. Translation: CASSLRQDYYEQYF.

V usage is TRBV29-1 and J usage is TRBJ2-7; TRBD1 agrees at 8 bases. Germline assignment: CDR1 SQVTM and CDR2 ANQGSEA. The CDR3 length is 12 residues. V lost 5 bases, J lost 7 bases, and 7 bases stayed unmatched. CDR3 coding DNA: TGCAGCGTTTATGTGGGACAGGCTGAGCAGTACTTC. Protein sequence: CSVYVGQAEQYF.

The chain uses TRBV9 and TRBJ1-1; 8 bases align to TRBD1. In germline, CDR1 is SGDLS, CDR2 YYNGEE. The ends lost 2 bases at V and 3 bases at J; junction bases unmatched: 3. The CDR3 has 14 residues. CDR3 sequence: CASSVPTGDTEAFF. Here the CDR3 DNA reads TGTGCCAGCAGCGTCCCGACAGGGGACACTGAAGCTTTCTTT.

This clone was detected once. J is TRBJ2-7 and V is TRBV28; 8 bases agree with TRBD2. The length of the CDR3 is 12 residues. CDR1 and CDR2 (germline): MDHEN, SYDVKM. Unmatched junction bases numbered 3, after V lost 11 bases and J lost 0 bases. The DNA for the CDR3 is TGTGCCTGCGGGGGGAGCTCCTACGAGCAGTACTTC. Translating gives CACGGSSYEQYF.

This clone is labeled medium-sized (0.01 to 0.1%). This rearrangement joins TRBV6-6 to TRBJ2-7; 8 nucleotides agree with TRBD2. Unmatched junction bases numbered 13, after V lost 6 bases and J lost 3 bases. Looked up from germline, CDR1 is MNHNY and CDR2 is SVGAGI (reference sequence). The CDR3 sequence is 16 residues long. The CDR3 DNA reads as TGTGCCAGCAGCCGGCTGGCGGGGGGATATTACTACGAGCAGTACTTC. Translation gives CASSRLAGGYYYEQYF.

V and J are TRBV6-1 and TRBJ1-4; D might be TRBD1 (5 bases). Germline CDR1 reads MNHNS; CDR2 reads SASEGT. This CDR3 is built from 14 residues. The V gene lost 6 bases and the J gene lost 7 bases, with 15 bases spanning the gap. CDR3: CASRDRGLTEKLFF. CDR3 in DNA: TGTGCCAGCAGAGACAGAGGCTTAACTGAAAAACTGTTTTTT.

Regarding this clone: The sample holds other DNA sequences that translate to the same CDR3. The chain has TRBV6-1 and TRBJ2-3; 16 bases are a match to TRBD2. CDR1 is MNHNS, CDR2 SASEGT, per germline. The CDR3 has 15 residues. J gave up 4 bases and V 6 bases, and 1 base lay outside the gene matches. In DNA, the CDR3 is TGTGCCAGCAGGGGACTAGCGGGGGGGCCAGATACGCAGTATTTT. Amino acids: CASRGLAGGPDTQYF.

The DNA for the CDR3 is TGTGCCAGCAGTTTCCCGGGACAAATGAACACTGAAGCTTTCTTT. Encoded protein: CASSFPGQMNTEAFF. The chain combines TRBV28 with TRBJ1-1, with a tentative D call TRBD1 (6 bases). The CDR3 covers 15 residues. CDR1 is MDHEN, CDR2 SYDVKM, per germline. Trimming removed 3 bases at V and 0 bases at J, with 11 bases between.

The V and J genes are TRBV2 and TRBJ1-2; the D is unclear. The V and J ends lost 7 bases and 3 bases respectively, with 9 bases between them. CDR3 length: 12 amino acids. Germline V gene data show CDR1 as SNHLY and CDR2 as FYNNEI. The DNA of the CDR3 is TGTGCCAGCATACGGGAGGACTATGGCTACACCTTC. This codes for CASIREDYGYTF.

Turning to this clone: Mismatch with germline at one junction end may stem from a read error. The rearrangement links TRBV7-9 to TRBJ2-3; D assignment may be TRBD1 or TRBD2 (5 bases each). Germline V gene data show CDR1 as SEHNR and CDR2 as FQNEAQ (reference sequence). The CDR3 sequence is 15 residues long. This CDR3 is CSSSLARQGADTQYF. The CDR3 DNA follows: TGTTCCAGCAGCTTAGCGCGGCAGGGCGCAGATACGCAGTATTTT.

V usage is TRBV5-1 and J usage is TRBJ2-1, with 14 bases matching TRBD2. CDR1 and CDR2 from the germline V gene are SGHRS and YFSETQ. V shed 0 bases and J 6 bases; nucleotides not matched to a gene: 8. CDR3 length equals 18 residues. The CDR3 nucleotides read TGCGCCAGCAGCTTGGGCGGGACTAGCGGGGGTCGTCTCAATGAGCAGTTCTTC. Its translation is CASSLGGTSGGRLNEQFF. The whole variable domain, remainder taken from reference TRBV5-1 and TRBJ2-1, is KAGVTQTPRYLIKTRGQQVTLSCSPISGHRSVSWYQQTPGQGLQFLFEYFSETQRNKGNFPGRFSGRQFSNSRSEMNVSTLELGDSALYLCASSLGGTSGGRLNEQFFGPGTRLTVL.

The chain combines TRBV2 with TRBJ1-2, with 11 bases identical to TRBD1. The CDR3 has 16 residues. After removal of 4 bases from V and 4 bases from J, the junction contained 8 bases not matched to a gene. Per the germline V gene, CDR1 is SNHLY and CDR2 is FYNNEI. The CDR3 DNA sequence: TGTGCCAGCAGTGTAATGGGACAGGGGGTTCCCTATGGCTACACCTTC. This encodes CASSVMGQGVPYGYTF.

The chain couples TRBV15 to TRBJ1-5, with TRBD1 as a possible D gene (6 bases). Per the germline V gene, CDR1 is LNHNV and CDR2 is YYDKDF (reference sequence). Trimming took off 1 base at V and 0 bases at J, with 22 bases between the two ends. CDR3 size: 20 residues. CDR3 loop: CATSRALQGSGEYSNQPQHF. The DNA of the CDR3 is TGTGCCACCAGCAGAGCCTTACAGGGAAGTGGCGAATATAGCAATCAGCCCCAGCATTTT.

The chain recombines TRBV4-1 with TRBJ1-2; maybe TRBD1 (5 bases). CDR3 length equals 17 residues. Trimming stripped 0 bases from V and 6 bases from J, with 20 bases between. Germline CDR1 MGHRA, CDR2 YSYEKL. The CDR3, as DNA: TGCGCCAGCAGCCAAGATGACGGCAGGGCCTTCCATGATGGCTACACCTTC. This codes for CASSQDDGRAFHDGYTF.

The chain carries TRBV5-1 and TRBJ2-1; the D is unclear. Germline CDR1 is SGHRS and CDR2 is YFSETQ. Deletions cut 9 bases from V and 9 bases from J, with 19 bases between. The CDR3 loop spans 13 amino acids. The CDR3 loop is CATRATGSGEQFF. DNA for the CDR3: TGCGCCACCCGAGCAACTGGGTCGGGTGAGCAGTTCTTC.

DNA of the CDR3: TGTGCCAGCAGACGAACACAGGGATCGGATGAAAAACTGTTTTTT. Encoded protein: CASRRTQGSDEKLFF. The chain joins TRBV6-6 to TRBJ1-4, with D possibly TRBD1 on 6 matching bases. The CDR3 has 15 amino acids. The germline V gene has CDR1 MNHNY and CDR2 SVGAGI (reference sequence). The germline V and J ends were trimmed by 6 bases and 6 bases, with 17 bases remaining between them.

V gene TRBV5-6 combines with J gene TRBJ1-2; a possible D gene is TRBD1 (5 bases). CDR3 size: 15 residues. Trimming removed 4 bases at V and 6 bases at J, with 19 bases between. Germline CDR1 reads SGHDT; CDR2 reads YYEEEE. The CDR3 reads CASSLGREGLDGYTF. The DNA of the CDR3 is TGTGCCAGCAGCCTCGGACGGGAGGGGTTGGATGGCTACACCTTC.

CDR3 protein: CASSIDPVDYGYTF. In DNA form, the CDR3 reads TGTGCCAGTAGTATAGATCCGGTGGACTATGGCTACACCTTC. V is TRBV19 and J is TRBJ1-2; D not certain. CDR1 and CDR2 (germline): LNHDA, SQIVND (reference sequence). Trimming took 0 bases from V and 3 from J, leaving 8 bases between them. This CDR3 is built from 14 residues.